The sequence of this TCR beta chain was determined in a study of PD-1 blockade in mismatch repair-deficient tumors. On the study more broadly: Patients had approximately 12 mismatch repair-deficient cancer types, all previously treated and progressing.

Regarding this clone: Its antigen is currently unknown.

V was cut by 4 bases and J by 5 bases, with 18 bases left in between. The CDR3 length is 16 residues. Germline loops: CDR1 SGHTA, CDR2 FQGNSA. Assay used: immunoSEQ multiplex PCR; TCRdb lists only in-frame clones, some missing. Of approximately 79,000 clones in the sample, roughly 80% were seen once. Every patient had mismatch repair deficiency by PCR or immunohistochemistry. A few pembrolizumab responders had their TCRs sequenced. Study results and caveats: Tumor-resident clones, often absent from pretreatment blood, expanded after pembrolizumab and then contracted.

This clonotype originated in an adult with mismatch repair-deficient cancer. The V and J genes are TRBV7-2 and TRBJ1-5, with a possible D match to TRBD1 (6 bases). The starting material was peripheral blood, obtained 44 weeks after starting pembrolizumab. The CDR3 coding sequence is TGTGCCAGCAGCTCGCGGTTACAGGGTCGAGATCAGCCCCAGCATTTT. As protein: CASSSRLQGRDQPQHF.